The rows below give T cell receptor beta chains drawn from one sample of a study of blood T cell repertoires in COVID-19. Profiling relied on immunoSEQ multiplex PCR, and the TCRdb table lists in-frame clones only, not all of them. The repertoire holds about 380,000 clones, with 85% to 90% as singletons. Sequenced input: PBMCs or T cells enriched from blood (not recorded which). These receptors were collected from a woman under 30 who had recovered from COVID-19. Both conserved end residues are part of each CDR3. The D gene is left open where the match is weak. Rows give clone size only sometimes, using once, few, many, or a class for an expanded clone.

V: TRBV6-5; size: -; D: TRBD1; J: TRBJ2-7; CDR3: CASSYGGTGANEQYF; DNA: TGTGCCAGCAGTTACGGGGGGACAGGGGCGAACGAGCAGTACTTC
V: TRBV28; size: -; D: -; J: TRBJ1-2; CDR3: CASSPRGGGYGYTF; DNA: TGTGCCAGCAGTCCTAGGGGGGGCGGCTATGGCTACACCTTC
V: TRBV10-3; size: -; D: -; J: TRBJ2-7; CDR3: CAISEVVAGSSYEQYF; DNA: TGTGCCATCAGTGAAGTTGTGGCAGGCAGCTCCTACGAGCAGTACTTC
V: TRBV4-2; size: -; D: TRBD1; J: TRBJ1-1; CDR3: CASSQRQGLNTEAFF; DNA: TGTGCCAGCAGCCAGAGACAGGGACTGAACACTGAAGCTTTCTTT
V: TRBV27; size: -; D: TRBD1; J: TRBJ2-7; CDR3: CASSVTGGGYEQYF; DNA: TGTGCCAGCAGTGTGACAGGGGGCGGTTACGAGCAGTACTTC
V: TRBV30; size: -; D: -; J: TRBJ1-1; CDR3: CAWSLGHGLDEAFF; DNA: TGTGCCTGGAGTTTGGGTCATGGCCTAGACGAAGCTTTCTTT
V: TRBV7-8; size: -; D: -; J: TRBJ1-3; CDR3: CASSLGKGIGSSGNTIYF; DNA: TGTGCCAGCAGCTTAGGGAAAGGGATTGGGAGCTCTGGAAACACCATATATTTT
V: TRBV2; size: -; D: -; J: TRBJ1-1; CDR3: CASSEDRGTEAFF; DNA: TGTGCCAGCAGTGAAGATAGGGGCACTGAAGCTTTCTTT
V: TRBV14; size: -; D: -; J: TRBJ2-1; CDR3: CASSQDRVEQFF; DNA: TGTGCCAGCAGCCAAGACAGGGTTGAGCAGTTCTTC
V: TRBV12-5; size: once; D: -; J: TRBJ1-5; CDR3: CASGLVHGQYNQPQHF; DNA: TGTGCTAGTGGTTTGGTACATGGACAGTACAATCAGCCCCAGCATTTT
V: TRBV30; size: -; D: -; J: TRBJ1-6; CDR3: CAWSADRSSYNSPLHF; DNA: TGTGCCTGGAGTGCCGACAGGAGCTCCTATAATTCACCCCTCCACTTT
V: TRBV7-9; size: -; D: -; J: TRBJ2-1; CDR3: CASSLAWGETYNEQFF; DNA: TGTGCCAGCAGCTTAGCTTGGGGAGAAACATACAATGAGCAGTTCTTC
V: TRBV2; size: -; D: TRBD1; J: TRBJ2-3; CDR3: CASSQQGNTDTQYF; DNA: TGTGCCAGCAGCCAACAGGGGAACACAGATACGCAGTATTTT
V: TRBV19; size: -; D: -; J: TRBJ2-7; CDR3: CASPCDRRRTYEQYF; DNA: TGTGCCAGTCCGTGTGACAGGAGGAGGACCTACGAGCAGTACTTC
V: TRBV6-5; size: -; D: TRBD1; J: TRBJ1-1; CDR3: CASRMTGGAEAFF; DNA: TGTGCCAGCAGGATGACAGGGGGGGCTGAAGCTTTCTTT
V: TRBV5-6; size: -; D: -; J: TRBJ2-1; CDR3: CASSSGFRNNEQFF; DNA: TGTGCCAGCAGCTCCGGGTTTCGAAACAATGAGCAGTTCTTC
V: TRBV11-3; size: -; D: TRBD1; J: TRBJ2-3; CDR3: CASSSFRGDRGPPDTQYF; DNA: TGTGCCAGCAGCTCGTTTAGGGGGGACAGGGGGCCCCCAGATACGCAGTATTTT
V: TRBV3-1/TRBV3-2; size: -; D: -; J: TRBJ2-6; CDR3: CASSQPLTGANVLTF; DNA: TGTGCCAGCAGCCAACCTCTTACTGGGGCCAACGTCCTGACTTTC
V: TRBV7-2; size: -; D: -; J: TRBJ2-3; CDR3: CASSFQSGTEQHTQYF; DNA: TGTGCCAGCAGCTTCCAATCGGGGACTGAGCAACATACGCAGTATTTT
V: TRBV4-1; size: -; D: -; J: TRBJ1-5; CDR3: CASSRGTNQPQHF; DNA: TGCGCCAGCAGCCGTGGGACAAATCAGCCCCAGCATTTT
V: TRBV6-5; size: once; D: -; J: TRBJ1-4; CDR3: CASSYGQGGEKLFF; DNA: TGTGCCAGCAGCTACGGTCAGGGAGGGGAAAAACTGTTTTTT
V: TRBV30; size: -; D: TRBD1; J: TRBJ1-2; CDR3: CAWGQGEGYTF; DNA: TGTGCCTGGGGACAGGGGGAAGGCTACACCTTC
V: TRBV28; size: -; D: TRBD1; J: TRBJ1-5; CDR3: CASSLIPGGNQPQHF; DNA: TGTGCCAGCAGTTTAATCCCAGGGGGGAATCAGCCCCAGCATTTT
V: TRBV9; size: -; D: -; J: TRBJ1-2; CDR3: CASSATDGRGGYTF; DNA: TGTGCCAGCAGCGCGACCGACGGGAGAGGGGGCTACACCTTC
V: TRBV19; size: -; D: -; J: TRBJ1-1; CDR3: CASGQNTEAFF; DNA: TGTGCCAGTGGACAGAACACTGAAGCTTTCTTT
V: TRBV6-5; size: -; D: TRBD1; J: TRBJ2-7; CDR3: CASSRTGSSYEQYF; DNA: TGTGCCAGCAGCCGGACAGGCAGCTCCTACGAGCAGTACTTC